These 14 T cell receptor beta chains were all obtained from the same sample, sequenced in a study of molecular identifiers for immune sequencing clone quantification. TCRdb called the PCR reads again in MiXCR, with one record for every CDR3 protein. The table lists approximately 37,000 distinct CDR3 sequences, approximately 21% of them singletons. Sequencing was carried out using naive CD8+ T cells from blood, with Jurkat cell RNA spiked in. Subset denoted: FACS-sorted CD8+CD4-CCR7+CD45RA+ naive T cells. Source of these receptors: a human donor in good health. Some libraries in this study had Jurkat cell RNA spiked in.

This clonotype has a count of ten or more. This chain links TRBV7-2 with TRBJ2-7; D is possibly TRBD1 (5 bases). V lost 5 bases and J lost 0, with 14 bases in between. The length of the CDR3 is 15 residues. The germline V gene encodes CDR1 SGHTA and CDR2 FQGNSA. This CDR3 is CASSRPGQNSYEQYF. The CDR3 DNA is TGTGCCAGCAGCCGACCCGGACAAAACTCCTACGAGCAGTACTTC. The entire variable domain, with the rest obtained from reference TRBV7-2 and TRBJ2-7, is as follows: GAGVSQSPSNKVTEKGKDVELRCDPISGHTALYWYRQSLGQGLEFLIYFQGNSAPDKSGLPSDRFSAERTGGSVSTLTIQRTQQEDSAVYLCASSRPGQNSYEQYFGPGTRLTVT.

This clonotype has a count of ten or more. This CDR3 reads CASSLLPVSGANVLTF. CDR3 sequence (DNA): TGTGCCAGCAGCCTACTCCCGGTTTCAGGGGCCAACGTCCTGACTTTC. This chain joins TRBV5-6 and TRBJ2-6, with D hard to call. The CDR3 totals 16 residues. The V end was cut by 4 bases, the J end by 4 bases, with 15 bases between. Germline V lookup: CDR1 SGHDT, CDR2 YYEEEE.

This clonotype was seen repeatedly, ten times or more. The chain recombines TRBV27 with TRBJ2-5, with D maybe TRBD2 (6 bases). The CDR3 is 14 amino acids. Per the germline V gene, CDR1 is MNHEY and CDR2 is SMNVEV (reference sequence). Deletions cut 5 bases from V and 4 bases from J, with 14 bases between. DNA of the CDR3: TGTGCCAGCAGTCCGACTAGTTCGGGAGAGACCCAGTACTTC. This gives the protein CASSPTSSGETQYF.

The CDR3 DNA follows: TGTGCCAGCAGTTTACCCCCGACTCGGACACGCCGAAGCACAGATACGCAGTATTTT. Its translation: CASSLPPTRTRRSTDTQYF. V usage is TRBV28 and J usage is TRBJ2-3, with D maybe TRBD1 (5 bases). Germline V lookup: CDR1 MDHEN, CDR2 SYDVKM. The CDR3 has 19 amino acids. V lost 2 bases and J lost 0, with 21 bases in between.

This clonotype occurred a few times. A much larger clone lies a single base off, so this may be a read error. V gene TRBV12-3 or TRBV12-4 combines with J gene TRBJ2-2; D may match TRBD1 or TRBD2 (5 bases each). The CDR3 is made up of 15 amino acids. V shed 3 bases and J shed 10 bases, with 18 bases lying between them. The CDR3 protein is CASSFAGATSEELFF. In DNA form, the CDR3 reads TGTGCCAGCAGTTTTGCCGGGGCCACCTCCGAGGAGCTGTTTTTT.

This clonotype was seen at least ten times. DNA for the CDR3: TGCAGTGCTAGAGACCTTCCGGGACTAGCGGCCTACGAGCAGTACTTC. This translates into CSARDLPGLAAYEQYF. V usage is TRBV20-1 and J usage is TRBJ2-7; the match to TRBD2 covers 11 bases. Trimming at V came to 0 bases and at J to 2 bases, leaving 6 bases not matched to a gene. The length of the CDR3 is 16 residues. The germline V gene encodes CDR1 DFQATT and CDR2 SNEGSKA (reference sequence).

This clonotype was seen many times. This chain joins TRBV27 and TRBJ2-1, with TRBD1 identical over 7 bases. The V and J ends lost 7 bases and 7 bases, in that order; junction bases with no gene match: 7. The germline V gene encodes CDR1 MNHEY and CDR2 SMNVEV (reference sequence). The CDR3 is 13 residues long. The CDR3 protein is CASTPGGTNEQFF. The DNA of the CDR3 is TGTGCCAGCACCCCAGGGGGTACGAATGAGCAGTTCTTC.

This clonotype was counted at least ten times. This chain connects TRBV28 to TRBJ2-3; 7 nucleotides match TRBD2. Germline V gene lookup returns CDR1 MDHEN and CDR2 SYDVKM. The CDR3 covers 16 residues. J lost 0 bases, V lost 2 bases, and 5 bases had no gene match. CDR3 in amino acids: CASSLGAGASTDTQYF. As DNA, the CDR3 is TGTGCCAGCAGTTTAGGGGCGGGAGCAAGCACAGATACGCAGTATTTT. The whole variable domain, remainder taken from reference TRBV28 and TRBJ2-3, is DVKVTQSSRYLVKRTGEKVFLECVQDMDHENMFWYRQDPGLGLRLIYFSYDVKMKEKGDIPEGYSVSREKKERFSLILESASTNQTSMYLCASSLGAGASTDTQYFGPGTRLTVL.

Ten or more counts support this clonotype. The chain carries TRBV9 and TRBJ1-4, with D tentatively TRBD1 (6 bases). V gave up 4 bases and J gave up 8 bases, with 21 bases separating them. The CDR3 is 16 amino acids. The germline V gene encodes CDR1 SGDLS and CDR2 YYNGEE. The CDR3 region is CASSPSGGRAREKLFF. As DNA, the CDR3 is TGTGCCAGCAGCCCTTCTGGGGGCAGGGCCCGGGAAAAACTGTTTTTT.

The chain links TRBV6-1 to TRBJ2-7; 8 nucleotides line up with TRBD1. Germline assignment: CDR1 MNHNS and CDR2 SASEGT. This CDR3 region has 16 residues. Trimming at V came to 6 bases and at J to 0 bases, leaving 10 bases not matched to a gene. The CDR3: CASSQEGQAPSYEQYF. CDR3 in DNA: TGTGCCAGCAGCCAAGAGGGACAGGCCCCCTCCTACGAGCAGTACTTC.

This clonotype was seen many times. The chain joins TRBV20-1 to TRBJ2-5, with 7 positions matching TRBD2. After removal of 3 bases from V and 1 base from J, the junction contained 8 bases not matched to a gene. The CDR3 sequence is 15 residues long. In germline, CDR1 is DFQATT, CDR2 SNEGSKA (reference sequence). Written as DNA, the CDR3 is TGCAGTGCTAGGATGGCGCGGGGGAGCCAAGAGACCCAGTACTTC. This codes for CSARMARGSQETQYF.

This clonotype was recorded a few times. Germline and junction disagree at one end, which may indicate a read error. The V and J genes are TRBV11-2 and TRBJ2-5; TRBD2 might be the D (6 bases). CDR1 SGHAT and CDR2 FQNNGV come from the germline V gene. CDR3 length: 13 amino acids. The CDR3: CASSLSLRETLYF. CDR3 nucleotides: TGTGCCAGCAGCTTATCACTCCGGGAGACCCTGTACTTC.

This clonotype was detected ten times or more. The chain carries TRBV7-9 and TRBJ1-4; D is ambiguous. Trimming removed 8 bases from V and 8 bases from J, with 15 bases in between. Germline V gene lookup returns CDR1 SEHNR and CDR2 FQNEAQ (reference sequence). The CDR3 extends over 13 amino acids. The CDR3 sequence is CASRPGSDEKLFF. CDR3 nucleotides: TGTGCCAGCCGCCCGGGGTCAGACGAAAAACTGTTTTTT.

The chain uses TRBV2 and TRBJ2-3, with 7 positions matching TRBD2. CDR1 and CDR2 from the germline V gene are SNHLY and FYNNEI. The CDR3 totals 17 residues. With V trimmed by 0 bases and J by 0 bases, 6 bases remained unmatched. DNA of the CDR3: TGTGCCAGCAGTGAAGCGCTGGGGGGGACTAGCACAGATACGCAGTATTTT. It codes for CASSEALGGTSTDTQYF. The complete variable domain, with remaining parts taken from reference TRBV2 and TRBJ2-3, reads EPEVTQTPSHQVTQMGQEVILRCVPISNHLYFYWYRQILGQKVEFLVSFYNNEISEKSEIFDDQFSVERPDGSNFTLKIRSTKLEDSAMYFCASSEALGGTSTDTQYFGPGTRLTVL.